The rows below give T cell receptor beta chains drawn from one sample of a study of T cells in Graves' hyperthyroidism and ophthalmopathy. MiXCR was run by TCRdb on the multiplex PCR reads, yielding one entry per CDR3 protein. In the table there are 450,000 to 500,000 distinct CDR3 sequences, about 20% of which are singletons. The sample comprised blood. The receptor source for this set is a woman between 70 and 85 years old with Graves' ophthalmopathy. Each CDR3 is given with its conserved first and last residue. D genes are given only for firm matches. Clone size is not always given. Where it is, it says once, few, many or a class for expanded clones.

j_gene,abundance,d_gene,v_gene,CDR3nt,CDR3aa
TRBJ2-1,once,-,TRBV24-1,TGTGCCACCAGTGATTTTACAGGGCTCCGCGGGTTCTTC,CATSDFTGLRGFF
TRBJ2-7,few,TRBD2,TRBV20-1,TGCAGTGCAAATCGTTGGGCACCCGCGGGAGGATCCTACGAGCAGTACTTC,CSANRWAPAGGSYEQYF
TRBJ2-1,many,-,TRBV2,TGTGCCAGCAGCGTAGGTGAGAGCTCCTACAATGAGCAGTTCTTC,CASSVGESSYNEQFF
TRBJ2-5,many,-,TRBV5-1,TGTGCCAGCAGTTTGAGTCAAGAGACCCAGTACTTC,CASSLSQETQYF
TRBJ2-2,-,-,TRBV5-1,TGCGCCAGCAGAGGTAGCGTGAACACCGGGGAGCTGTTTTTT,CASRGSVNTGELFF
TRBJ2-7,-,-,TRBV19,TGTGCCAGTAGTATCGGCAGATCCTACGAGCAGTACTTC,CASSIGRSYEQYF
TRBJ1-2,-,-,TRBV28,TGTGCCAGCAGTCCCGGGGAAGCCTGGGGCTACACCTTC,CASSPGEAWGYTF
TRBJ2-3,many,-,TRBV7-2,TGTGCCAGCAGCTTAGCTCTGGACGAAAACACAGATACGCAGTATTTT,CASSLALDENTDTQYF
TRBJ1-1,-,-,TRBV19,TGTGCCAGTAGTTACGTAGGGGTGGATGAAGCTTTCTTT,CASSYVGVDEAFF
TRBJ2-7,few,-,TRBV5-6,TGTGCCAGCAGCTTAATCGGCCAGGGCTACGAGCAGTACTTC,CASSLIGQGYEQYF
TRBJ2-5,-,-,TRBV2,TGTGCCAGCAGTGAAAGCAAAGAGACCCAGTACTTC,CASSESKETQYF
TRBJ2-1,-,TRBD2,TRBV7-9,TGTGCCAGCAGCTTGTTAACTAGCGGCAAACGCCACAATGAGCAGTTCTTC,CASSLLTSGKRHNEQFF
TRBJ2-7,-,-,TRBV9,TGTGCCAGCAGCCCCGGGTGGGGCTCCTACGAGCAGTACTTC,CASSPGWGSYEQYF
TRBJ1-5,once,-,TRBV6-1,TGTGCCAGCAGTGCCTTGCCACAGGGAAATCAGCCCCAGCATTTT,CASSALPQGNQPQHF
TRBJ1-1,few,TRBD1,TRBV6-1,TGTGCCAGCAACGACAGGGGGTCCACTGAAGCTTTCTTT,CASNDRGSTEAFF
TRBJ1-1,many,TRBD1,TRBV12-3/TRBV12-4,TGTGCCAGCAGGAAGGGGGCAAGCGCTGAAGCTTTCTTT,CASRKGASAEAFF
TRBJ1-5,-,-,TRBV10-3,TGTGCCATCAGCCAATCGGGCAATCAGCCCCAGCATTTT,CAISQSGNQPQHF
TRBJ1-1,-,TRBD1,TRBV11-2,TGTGCCAGCAGCTTACACAGGGGAGGGAACACTGAAGCTTTCTTT,CASSLHRGGNTEAFF
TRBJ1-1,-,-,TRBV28,TGTGCCAGCAGTCGCACAGATGAAGCTTTCTTT,CASSRTDEAFF
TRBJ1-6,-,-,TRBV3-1,TGTGCCAGCAGCCAAGCAACAGGGTCGTATAATTCACCCCTCCACTTT,CASSQATGSYNSPLHF
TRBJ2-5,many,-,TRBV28,TGTGCCAGCAAGACCGATGGGGGAGAGACCCAGTACTTC,CASKTDGGETQYF
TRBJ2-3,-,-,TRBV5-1,TGCGCCAGTAGCCGCCCGGGACAACCCACAGATACGCAGTATTTT,CASSRPGQPTDTQYF
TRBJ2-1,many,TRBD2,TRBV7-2,TGTGCCAGCAGCATCGGGACTAGCGGGCACTACAATGAGCAGTTCTTC,CASSIGTSGHYNEQFF
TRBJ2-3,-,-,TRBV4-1,TGCGCCAGCAGCCAAGATGGAGTCCACGGGGATACGCAGTATTTT,CASSQDGVHGDTQYF
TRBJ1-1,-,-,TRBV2,TGTGCCAGCAGTATGAGGGTAGAAGCTTTCTTT,CASSMRVEAFF
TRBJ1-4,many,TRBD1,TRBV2,TGTGCCAGCAGGGCAGGGGGCGCGGAAAAACTGTTTTTT,CASRAGGAEKLFF
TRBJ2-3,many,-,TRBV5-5,TGTGCCAGCAGCTGGACAGTCAGCACAGATACGCAGTATTTT,CASSWTVSTDTQYF
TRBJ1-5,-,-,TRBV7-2,TGTGCCAGCAGCCCTTTCGGTGGCCCCAAGCAGCCCCAGCATTTT,CASSPFGGPKQPQHF
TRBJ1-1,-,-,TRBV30,TGTGCCTGGAACCAGGGGAGTTCGGCTTTCTTT,CAWNQGSSAFF
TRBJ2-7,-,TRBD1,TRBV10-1,TGCGCCAGCAGTGACGCGACAGGGGGATACGAGCAGTACTTC,CASSDATGGYEQYF
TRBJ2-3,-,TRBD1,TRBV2,TGTGCCAGCAGCTTGGCGGGACAGGGACCAGATACGCAGTATTTT,CASSLAGQGPDTQYF
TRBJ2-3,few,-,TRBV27,TGTGCCAGCAGTTTAATCGGCCCAGCTAGAGATACGCAGTATTTT,CASSLIGPARDTQYF
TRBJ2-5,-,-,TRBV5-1,TGCGCCAGCAGCTTGGCCGGGGCTCATTCTGAGACCCAGTACTTC,CASSLAGAHSETQYF
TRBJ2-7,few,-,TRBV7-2,TGTGCCAGCAGTTCCGACCTGACCTACGAGCAGTACTTC,CASSSDLTYEQYF
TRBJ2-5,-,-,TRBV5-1,TGCGCCAGCCGGGATCCGAGGGAGACCCAGTACTTC,CASRDPRETQYF
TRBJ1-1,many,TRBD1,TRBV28,TGTGCCAGCGTGACAGGGGGGCTGAACACTGAAGCTTTCTTT,CASVTGGLNTEAFF
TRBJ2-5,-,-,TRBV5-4,TGTGCCAGCAGCTCCCAACAGGGTTGGGAGACCCAGTACTTC,CASSSQQGWETQYF
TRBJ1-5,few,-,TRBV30,TGTGCCTGGGCGGGGGGACGTGACAATCAGCCCCAGCATTTT,CAWAGGRDNQPQHF
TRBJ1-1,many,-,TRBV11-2,TGTGCCAGCAGCTTATCAGGGCGCCAGAACACTGAAGCTTTCTTT,CASSLSGRQNTEAFF
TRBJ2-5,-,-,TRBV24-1,TGTGCCACCAGTGATTTGAAGGGCAAGCAAGAGACCCAGTACTTC,CATSDLKGKQETQYF
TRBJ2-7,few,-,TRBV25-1,TGTGCCAGCAGTCTGACAGGTGGTAACGAGCAGTACTTC,CASSLTGGNEQYF
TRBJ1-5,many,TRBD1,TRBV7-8,TGTGCCAGCAGCTTGGGCAGGACAGGGGGCTGGCCCCAGCATTTT,CASSLGRTGGWPQHF
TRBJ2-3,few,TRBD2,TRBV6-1,TGTGCCAGCAGTAATAGCGGGAGAGTGGATACGCAGTATTTT,CASSNSGRVDTQYF
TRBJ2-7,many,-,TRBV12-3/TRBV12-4,TGTGCCAGCACGTATCGGCCCTACGAGCAGTACTTC,CASTYRPYEQYF
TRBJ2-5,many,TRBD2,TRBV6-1,TGTGCCAGCAGTTATCCGACTAGCGGGGGCCAAGAGACCCAGTACTTC,CASSYPTSGGQETQYF
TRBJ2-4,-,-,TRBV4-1,TGCGCCAGCAGCCAAGGGGATGCCAAAAACATTCAGTACTTC,CASSQGDAKNIQYF
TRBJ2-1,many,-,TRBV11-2,TGTGCCAGCAGCAAAGGAGGACTGCACCTCAGTGAGCAGTTCTTC,CASSKGGLHLSEQFF
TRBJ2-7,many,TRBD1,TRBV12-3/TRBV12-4,TGTGCCAGCAGCTTGGGACAGAAATCCTACGAGCAGTACTTC,CASSLGQKSYEQYF
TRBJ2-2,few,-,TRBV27,TGTGCCAGCAGTTTTTTTAGGACACCGAACACCGGGGAGCTGTTTTTT,CASSFFRTPNTGELFF
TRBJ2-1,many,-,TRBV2,TGTGCCAGCAGCGAGCTGGTTGGTTACTACAATGAGCAGTTCTTC,CASSELVGYYNEQFF
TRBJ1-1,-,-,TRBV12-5,TGTGCTAGTGGTTTGCCCCCATATGAAGCTTTCTTT,CASGLPPYEAFF
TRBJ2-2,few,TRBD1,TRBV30,TGTGCCTGGAGAGGACAGGGTAACACCGGGGAGCTGTTTTTT,CAWRGQGNTGELFF
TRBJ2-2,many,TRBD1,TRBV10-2,TGTGCCAGCAGAGGGACAGCGAACACCGGGGAGCTGTTTTTT,CASRGTANTGELFF
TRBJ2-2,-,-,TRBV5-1,TGCGCCAGCAGCCACCACCGGGGGGCGTCGAACACCGGGGAGCTGTTTTTT,CASSHHRGASNTGELFF
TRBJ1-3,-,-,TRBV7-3,TGTGCCAGCAGCCCACGAAATCCCTTCGCTGACTCTGGAAACACCATATATTTT,CASSPRNPFADSGNTIYF